Reported below is one TCR beta chain. The data belong to a study of blood T cell repertoires in COVID-19. The protocol was immunoSEQ multiplex PCR, while the TCRdb copy is restricted to in-frame clones and leaves out a portion. The sample carries over 250,000 clones, 75% to 85% recorded once. Sequencing input: peripheral blood. This receptor was identified in a man aged 45-65 years with active or convalescent COVID-19.

Written as DNA, the CDR3 is TGTGCCAGCAGTTACCAAGCCGAGACCCAGTACTTC. Amino acids: CASSYQAETQYF. The chain employs TRBV6-6 and TRBJ2-5; no firm D call. CDR1 is MNHNY and CDR2 is SVGAGI in the germline V gene (reference sequence). The CDR3 covers 12 residues. Deletions cut 2 bases from V and 5 bases from J, with 6 bases between.